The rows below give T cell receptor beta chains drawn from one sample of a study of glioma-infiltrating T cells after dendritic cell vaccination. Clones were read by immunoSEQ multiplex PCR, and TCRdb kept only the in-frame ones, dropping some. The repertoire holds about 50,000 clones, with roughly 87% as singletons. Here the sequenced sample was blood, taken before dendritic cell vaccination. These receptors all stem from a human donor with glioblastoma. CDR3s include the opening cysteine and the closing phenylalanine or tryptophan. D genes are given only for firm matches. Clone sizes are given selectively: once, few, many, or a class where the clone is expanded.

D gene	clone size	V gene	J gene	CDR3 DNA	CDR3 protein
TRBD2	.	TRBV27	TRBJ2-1	TGTGCCAGCAGTTCATTGACTAGCGCTTTAAGCTCCTACAATGAGCAGTTCTTC	CASSSLTSALSSYNEQFF
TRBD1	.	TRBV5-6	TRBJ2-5	TGTGCCAGCAGCAGAAGGGAAACAAGGACAGGAAACTTC	CASSRRETRTGNF
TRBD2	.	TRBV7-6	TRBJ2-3	TGTGCCAGCAGCCCGGGACTAGCGGTTAGCACAGATACGCAGTATTTT	CASSPGLAVSTDTQYF
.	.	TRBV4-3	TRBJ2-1	TGCGCCAGCAGCCTTAAAGATGGGACTGCCGGTTTCAATGAGCAGTTCTTC	CASSLKDGTAGFNEQFF
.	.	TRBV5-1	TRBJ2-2	TGCGCCAGCAAGGGGGACCCGGCCACCGGGGAGCTGTTTTTT	CASKGDPATGELFF
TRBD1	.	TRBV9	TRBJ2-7	TGTGCCAGCAGCGTGGGACAGGGGACGTACGAGCAGTACTTC	CASSVGQGTYEQYF
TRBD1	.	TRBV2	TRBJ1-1	TGTGCCAGCAGATCAGGGGGCACTGAAGCTTTCTTT	CASRSGGTEAFF
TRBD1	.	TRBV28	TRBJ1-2	TGTGCCAGCAGCCCTCTGGACAGGGGGCTACTTGGCTACACCTTC	CASSPLDRGLLGYTF
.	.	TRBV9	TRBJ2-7	TGTGCCAGCAGCGTATCTGCGGGGAGCTCCTACGAGCAGTACTTC	CASSVSAGSSYEQYF
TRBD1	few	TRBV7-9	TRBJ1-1	TGTGCCAGCAGCTCACTGGGACAGGGGATGAAAGGGGCTGAAGCTTTCTTT	CASSSLGQGMKGAEAFF
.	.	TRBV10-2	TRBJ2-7	TGCGCCAGCAGTGTTCCGGGCAGGGGTTCCTACGAGCAGTACTTC	CASSVPGRGSYEQYF
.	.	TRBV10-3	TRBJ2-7	TGTGCCATCAGTGAAACGAGCGGGTTTACCTACGAGCAGTACTTC	CAISETSGFTYEQYF
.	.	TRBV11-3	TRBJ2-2	TGTGCCAGCAGCTTAGTTAATCCCACCGGGGGCACCGGGGAGCTGTTTTTT	CASSLVNPTGGTGELFF
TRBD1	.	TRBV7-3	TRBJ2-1	TGTGCCAGCAGGGGGACAGACTACAATGAGCAGTTCTTC	CASRGTDYNEQFF
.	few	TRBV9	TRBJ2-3	TGTGCCAGCAGCGCCTCTAGCACAGATACGCAGTATTTT	CASSASSTDTQYF
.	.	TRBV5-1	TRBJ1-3	TGCGCCAGCAGCCCGGGGACTTTTGGAAACACCATATATTTT	CASSPGTFGNTIYF
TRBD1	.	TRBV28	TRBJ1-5	TGTGCCAGCAGGATCACAGGGGGATATAGCAATCAGCCCCAGCATTTT	CASRITGGYSNQPQHF
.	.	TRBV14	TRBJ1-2	TGTGCCAGCAGCCGAGACAGCGGCTATGGCTACACCTTC	CASSRDSGYGYTF
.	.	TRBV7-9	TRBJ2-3	TGTGCCAGCAGCTTAGATGGGGGCCCCACAGATACGCAGTATTTT	CASSLDGGPTDTQYF
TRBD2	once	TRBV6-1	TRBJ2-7	TGTGCCAGCAGAGCGGGACTAGAGTCCCACGAGCAGTACTTC	CASRAGLESHEQYF
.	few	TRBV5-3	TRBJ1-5	TGTGCCAGAAGCTTCCCCTTAAACGGGTACAATCAGCCCCAGCATTTT	CARSFPLNGYNQPQHF
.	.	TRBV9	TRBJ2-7	TGTGCCAGCAGCTCGGACTGGAGCGAGCAGTACTTC	CASSSDWSEQYF
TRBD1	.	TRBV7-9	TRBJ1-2	TGTGCCAGCAGCTCGGACAGGGTCAGCGATGGCTACACCTTC	CASSSDRVSDGYTF
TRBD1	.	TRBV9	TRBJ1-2	TGTGCCAGCAGTGCATCGGGGCGGGACAGGGGTGGCTACACCTTC	CASSASGRDRGGYTF
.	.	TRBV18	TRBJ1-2	TGTGCCAGCTCACCACCGGAGACCGCTAACTATGGCTACACCTTC	CASSPPETANYGYTF
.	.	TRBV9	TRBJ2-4	TGTGCCAGCAGCGTAGAAGGAGGGGGCTTAGCCAAAAACATTCAGTACTTC	CASSVEGGGLAKNIQYF
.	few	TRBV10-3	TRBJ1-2	TGTGCCATCAGTGACAGGGGAGTGGATGGCTACACCTTC	CAISDRGVDGYTF
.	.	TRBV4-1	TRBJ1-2	TGCGCCAGCAGCCAGGCAAGACATAATAACTATGGCTACACCTTC	CASSQARHNNYGYTF
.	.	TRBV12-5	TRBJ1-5	TGTGCTAGTGCCCCCGCCGGACAGACAAGCAATCAGCCCCAGCATTTT	CASAPAGQTSNQPQHF
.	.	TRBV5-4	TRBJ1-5	TGTGCCAGCAGCTTTGGGCAGGGTGAGCAGCCCCAGCATTTT	CASSFGQGEQPQHF
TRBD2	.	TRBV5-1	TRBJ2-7	TGCGCCAGCAGCTTGGTTAGCGGGGGACTAGCGAACTCCTACGAGCAGTACTTC	CASSLVSGGLANSYEQYF